Below are 14 T cell receptor beta chains sequenced from a single sample in a study of T cells in Graves' hyperthyroidism and ophthalmopathy (dated by TCRdb to the late 2010s). Receptors were amplified or captured by multiplex PCR. The sequencer was an Illumina HiSeq 2000. The TCR beta CDR3 regions were amplified from the RNA transcripts. A first-round RT-PCR of the TCR CDR3 used the HTBI primer set with the Qiagen OneStep RT-PCR kit. Using fastp at Q25 and MiXCR, TCRdb reprocessed the public reads and kept productive beta chains. Under each unique CDR3 protein, matching rows form one entry showing the most common genes and DNA. The sample data list 500,000 to 600,000 distinct CDR3 sequences, and around 45% of these were observed just once. About 8.3% of the sample is held by the ten biggest clonotypes. Sequences were obtained from peripheral blood or thyroid tissue (not recorded which). Every receptor here comes from a woman aged 18-29 years with Graves' hyperthyroidism.

Comment on this clonotype: With a much larger clone just one base away, this may be a read error. The rearrangement links TRBV19 to TRBJ2-7; 10 bases are shared with TRBD1. CDR3 length: 15 amino acids. Germline V CDR1 and CDR2: LNHDA, SQIVND (reference sequence). The DNA of the CDR3 is TGTGCCAGTAGTAGCTCCGGGACAGGGGCCTACGGGCAGTACTTC. It is translated as CASSSSGTGAYGQYF.

The chain has TRBV12-3 or TRBV12-4 and TRBJ2-5, with 11 bases fitting TRBD2. This CDR3 comprises 16 residues. Trimming cost V 6 bases and J 5 bases; bases outside gene matches: 11. In DNA, the CDR3 is TGTGCCAGCAGCAAGACTAGCGGGGTCCAGGGGGAGACCCAGTACTTC. It specifies CASSKTSGVQGETQYF.

The genes are TRBV24-1 and TRBJ2-1, with D tentatively TRBD1 (6 bases). V shed 0 bases and J shed 0 bases, with 14 bases lying between them. CDR1 and CDR2 from the germline V gene are KGHDR and SFDVKD. The CDR3 totals 18 residues. CDR3 amino acids: CATSDLRPGESSYNEQFF. Written as DNA, the CDR3 is TGTGCCACCAGTGATTTGCGGCCAGGGGAGAGCTCCTACAATGAGCAGTTCTTC.

This clonotype was counted once. The junction differs from germline at one of its ends, possibly a read error. This sequence joins TRBV2 and TRBJ1-2; perhaps TRBD1 as D (6 bases). The CDR3 totals 12 residues. Germline V CDR1 and CDR2: SNHLY, FYNNEI. The CDR3 loop is CASKRTVLGYAF. The CDR3, as DNA: TGTGCCAGCAAGCGGACAGTCTTAGGCTACGCCTTC. The variable domain in full, with the rest retrieved from reference TRBV2 and TRBJ1-2, is EPEVTQTPSHQVTQMGQEVILRCVPISNHLYFYWYRQILGQKVEFLVSFYNNEISEKSEIFDDQFSVERPDGSNFTLKIRSTKLEDSAMYFCASKRTVLGYAFGSGTRLTVV.

This clonotype was detected ten times or more. This CDR3 is CASSAGPRGQPQHF. CDR3 coding DNA: TGTGCCAGTAGTGCGGGGCCGAGGGGTCAGCCCCAGCATTTT. The V call is TRBV19, the J call TRBJ1-5; possibly TRBD1 for D (5 bases). The CDR3 is 14 amino acids. Between the trimmed V and J ends, which lost 5 bases and 6 bases, there was a span of 14 bases. Per germline, CDR1 LNHDA and CDR2 SQIVND (reference sequence).

V and J are TRBV2 and TRBJ1-6; D perhaps matches TRBD1 (5 bases). The CDR3 consists of 9 residues. The V gene lost 6 bases and the J gene lost 14 bases, with 5 bases spanning the gap. From germline, CDR1 is SNHLY and CDR2 FYNNEI. The CDR3 DNA reads as TGTGCCAGCAGAGGGGCCCTCCACTTT. This encodes CASRGALHF.

V is TRBV24-1 and J is TRBJ1-5; D call uncertain. The CDR3 covers 14 residues. The V end lost 5 bases, the J end lost 4 bases, and 11 bases lay between the germline ends. Germline CDR1 reads KGHDR; CDR2 reads SFDVKD. The CDR3 DNA sequence: TGTGCCACCAGTGTCACTATAGCGAATCAGCCCCAGCATTTT. It translates to CATSVTIANQPQHF.

The chain joins TRBV15 to TRBJ2-5, with D maybe TRBD1 (5 bases). The length of the CDR3 is 15 residues. Germline V gene sequence: CDR1 LNHNV, CDR2 YYDKDF (reference sequence). V lost 0 bases and J 4 bases, leaving 12 bases between the germline ends. CDR3 coding DNA: TGTGCCACCAGCAGAGATCTAGGGGTGGGAGAGACCCAGTACTTC. Translating it yields CATSRDLGVGETQYF.

This clonotype was counted a few times. The CDR3 loop is CASSPFVYTEAFF. CDR3 nucleotides: TGCGCCAGCAGCCCCTTTGTGTACACTGAAGCTTTCTTT. This sequence joins TRBV10-1 and TRBJ1-1; D is ambiguous. V lost 6 bases, J lost 3 bases, and 11 bases lay in between. CDR1 is WNHNN and CDR2 is SYGVQD in the germline V gene (reference sequence). This CDR3 contains 13 residues.

In its sample, this clonotype was seen once. A read error is possible here, since a much larger clone lies one base away. This chain uses TRBV3-1 with TRBJ2-7; maybe TRBD2 (5 bases). The V gene's germline CDR1 is LGHDT and CDR2 YNNKEL (reference sequence). The CDR3 loop spans 14 amino acids. The DNA of the CDR3 is TGTGCCGGCAGCCCCACCGTGGACCGGGGCGAGCAGTACTTC. It yields the protein CAGSPTVDRGEQYF.

J is TRBJ1-4 and V is TRBV29-1, with a possible D match to TRBD1 (5 bases). V dropped 6 bases and J dropped 5 bases, with 13 bases sitting between them. This CDR3 has 13 residues. Looked up from germline, CDR1 is SQVTM and CDR2 is ANQGSEA. CDR3 residues: CSVLAGGNEKLFF. DNA of the CDR3: TGCAGCGTGCTAGCGGGGGGAAATGAAAAACTGTTTTTT. Full variable domain (remainder filled in from reference TRBV29-1 and TRBJ1-4): SAVISQKPSRDICQRGTSLTIQCQVDSQVTMMFWYRQQPGQSLTLIATANQGSEATYESGFVIDKFPISRPNLTFSTLTVSNMSPEDSSIYLCSVLAGGNEKLFFGSGTQLSVL.

The chain uses TRBV7-2 and TRBJ2-1; D possibly corresponds to TRBD1 (6 bases). The CDR3 sequence is 15 residues long. In germline, CDR1 is SGHTA, CDR2 FQGNSA. Between the trimmed V and J ends, which lost 0 bases and 4 bases, there was a span of 10 bases. CDR3 nucleotide sequence: TGTGCCAGCAGCTTAGCTGGGGGCGCTTACAATGAGCAGTTCTTC. Its translation: CASSLAGGAYNEQFF. Variable domain in full (rest from reference TRBV7-2 and TRBJ2-1): GAGVSQSPSNKVTEKGKDVELRCDPISGHTALYWYRQSLGQGLEFLIYFQGNSAPDKSGLPSDRFSAERTGGSVSTLTIQRTQQEDSAVYLCASSLAGGAYNEQFFGPGTRLTVL.

This clonotype was recorded at least ten times. The chain couples TRBV15 to TRBJ2-2; possible D gene TRBD2, 6 bases. Germline V gives CDR1 LNHNV, CDR2 YYDKDF (reference sequence). V dropped 5 bases and J dropped 1 base, with 11 bases sitting between them. CDR3 length: 15 residues. The CDR3 sequence is CATSPGTWNTGELFF. Written as DNA, the CDR3 is TGTGCCACCAGCCCCGGGACTTGGAACACCGGGGAGCTGTTTTTT. The full variable domain, in which reference TRBV15 and TRBJ2-2 provide the parts outside the CDR3, is DAMVIQNPRYQVTQFGKPVTLSCSQTLNHNVMYWYQQKSSQAPKLLFHYYDKDFNNEADTPDNFQSRRPNTSFCFLDIRSPGLGDTAMYLCATSPGTWNTGELFFGEGSRLTVL.

This clonotype was recorded many times. The chain carries TRBV15 and TRBJ1-1, with no clear D. This CDR3 spans 16 amino acids. The germline V gene has CDR1 LNHNV and CDR2 YYDKDF (reference sequence). V dropped 0 bases and J dropped 6 bases, with 17 bases sitting between them. CDR3 protein: CATSRDSVWARAEAFF. The CDR3 bases are TGTGCCACCAGCAGAGATTCCGTCTGGGCGAGAGCTGAAGCTTTCTTT.